A selection of T cell receptor beta chains follows, all from one sample in a study of T cell responses to AZD1222 COVID-19 vaccine. Some clones are missing from TCRdb's copy, which holds only in-frame ones; the method was immunoSEQ multiplex PCR. The table lists under 95,000 clones, 87% of them singletons. Here the sequenced sample was peripheral blood, taken 28 days after the second AZD1222 dose. Every receptor here comes from an adult who received the AZD1222 COVID-19 vaccine. CDR3s include the opening cysteine and the closing phenylalanine or tryptophan. A D gene is named only where the DNA matches it firmly. Clone size appears in some rows only: once, few, many, or a class for an expanded clone.

. TRBJ1-1 TRBV7-9 . 14 CASCRSGGTEGAFF TGTGCCAGCTGTCGTAGCGGGGGCACCGAGGGGGCTTTCTTT
. TRBJ1-1 TRBV7-8 . 14 CASSAQWGHTEAFF TGTGCCAGCAGTGCACAGTGGGGCCACACTGAAGCTTTCTTT
. TRBJ1-5 TRBV19 . 16 CASIRQAYGSNQPQHF TGTGCCAGTATTCGACAGGCCTATGGGAGCAATCAGCCCCAGCATTTT
TRBD1 TRBJ1-1 TRBV28 . 12 CASAGTGRKAFF TGTGCCAGCGCAGGGACAGGGAGAAAGGCTTTCTTT
TRBD2 TRBJ2-3 TRBV7-3 . 19 CASSLIACVGTSPTDTQYF TGTGCCAGCAGCTTAATTGCTTGTGTGGGGACTAGCCCCACAGATACGCAGTATTTT
. TRBJ2-7 TRBV27 once 14 CASSVNRGAYEQYF TGTGCCAGCAGCGTAAACCGGGGAGCCTACGAGCAGTACTTC
. TRBJ1-1 TRBV7-3 . 13 CASSGARNTEAFF TGTGCCAGCAGCGGGGCCAGGAACACTGAAGCTTTCTTT
. TRBJ1-3 TRBV19 . 15 CASSKPRVSGNTIYF TGTGCCAGCAGTAAGCCCCGAGTTTCTGGAAACACCATATATTTT
TRBD1 TRBJ1-2 TRBV4-3 . 15 CASRSGTGINYGYTF TGCGCCAGCAGATCCGGGACAGGGATAAACTATGGCTACACCTTC
TRBD2 TRBJ2-7 TRBV5-4 . 15 CASSTGRGGDSEQYF TGTGCCAGCAGCACGGGCCGGGGAGGGGATTCCGAGCAGTACTTC
TRBD1 TRBJ2-1 TRBV5-4 . 15 CASSPGQGPYNEQFF TGTGCCAGCAGCCCAGGACAGGGGCCCTACAATGAGCAGTTCTTC
. TRBJ1-1 TRBV7-3 . 14 CASSPSAANTEAFF TGTGCCAGCAGCCCCTCGGCGGCGAACACTGAAGCTTTCTTT
TRBD1 TRBJ1-2 TRBV5-1 . 13 CASSTTGVYGYTF TGCGCCAGCAGCACGACAGGGGTGTATGGCTACACCTTC
. TRBJ1-2 TRBV9 . 15 CASSPQILRGAGYTF TGTGCCAGCAGCCCACAAATCCTGAGGGGGGCTGGCTACACCTTC
TRBD1 TRBJ1-2 TRBV18 . 14 CASSQGQGSYGYTF TGTGCCAGCTCACAGGGACAGGGGAGCTATGGCTACACCTTC
. TRBJ1-2 TRBV5-1 . 13 CASSSGGNYGYTF TGCGCCAGCAGCTCGGGGGGCAACTATGGCTACACCTTC
TRBD1 TRBJ1-4 TRBV10-3 . 17 CAISETGQSTANEKLFF TGTGCCATCAGTGAAACGGGACAGTCGACGGCTAATGAAAAACTGTTTTTT
TRBD1 TRBJ2-7 TRBV5-1 once 14 CASMTGATSYEQYF TGCGCCAGCATGACAGGGGCGACCTCCTACGAGCAGTACTTC
. TRBJ2-1 TRBV7-2 . 17 CASSPRRDTYSYNEQFF TGTGCCAGCAGCCCTAGGCGGGACACCTACTCCTACAATGAGCAGTTCTTC
TRBD2 TRBJ2-1 TRBV15 . 18 CATSRDTDVGGGAYEQFF TGTGCCACCAGCAGAGATACCGACGTTGGCGGGGGGGCTTATGAGCAGTTCTTC
. TRBJ2-3 TRBV19 . 13 CASSEGYADTQYF TGTGCCAGTAGTGAAGGATACGCAGATACGCAGTATTTT
. TRBJ2-7 TRBV5-6 . 14 CASSLFTPNHEQYF TGTGCCAGCAGCTTGTTTACTCCAAACCACGAGCAGTACTTC
. TRBJ2-2 TRBV3-1/TRBV3-2 . 15 CASSQGSVLTGELFF TGTGCCAGCAGCCAAGGTTCTGTTCTGACCGGGGAGCTGTTTTTT
. TRBJ1-2 TRBV30 few 14 CAWSGGLRTYGYTF TGTGCCTGGAGTGGGGGATTGAGGACTTATGGCTACACCTTC
TRBD2 TRBJ2-2 TRBV13 . 16 CASSFTSGGDTGELFF TGTGCCAGCAGCTTCACTAGCGGGGGTGACACCGGGGAGCTGTTTTTT
. TRBJ1-5 TRBV6-1 . 17 CASSEAGIGTTNQPQHF TGTGCCAGCAGTGAAGCGGGCATAGGGACAACCAATCAGCCCCAGCATTTT
. TRBJ1-1 TRBV15 . 12 CATSSLFTEAFF TGTGCCACCAGCAGTCTGTTCACTGAAGCTTTCTTT
TRBD1 TRBJ1-5 TRBV6-5 . 14 CASSPGGAGQPQHF TGTGCCAGCAGTCCAGGGGGCGCGGGTCAGCCCCAGCATTTT
TRBD2 TRBJ2-5 TRBV7-9 once 18 CASSLGLAGLRGQETQYF TGTGCCAGCAGCCTCGGACTAGCGGGGCTTCGGGGACAAGAGACCCAGTACTTC
. TRBJ2-7 TRBV18 . 14 CASSPGTETYEQYF TGTGCCAGCTCACCGGGAACCGAAACCTACGAGCAGTACTTC
TRBD2 TRBJ2-7 TRBV5-1 . 14 CASSPGTSGGEQYF TGCGCCAGCAGCCCGGGGACTAGCGGGGGGGAGCAGTACTTC
. TRBJ2-3 TRBV6-2/TRBV6-3 . 12 CASSYGPDTQYF TGTGCCAGCAGTTACGGTCCAGATACGCAGTATTTT
. TRBJ1-4 TRBV18 . 13 CASSGDVAEKLFF TGTGCCAGCTCAGGGGACGTAGCTGAAAAACTGTTTTTT
. TRBJ2-5 TRBV29-1 . 12 CSVGVGTETQYF TGCAGCGTTGGGGTGGGAACGGAGACCCAGTACTTC
. TRBJ1-2 TRBV7-9 once 15 CASSLLTDSSRGYTF TGTGCCAGCAGCTTACTAACGGACAGTTCTCGGGGCTACACCTTC
. TRBJ2-2 TRBV4-3 once 15 CASSQDRHPTGELFF TGCGCCAGCAGCCAAGACCGGCACCCGACCGGGGAGCTGTTTTTT
. TRBJ1-2 TRBV7-2 . 15 CASSPRGLGNYGYTF TGTGCCAGCAGCCCCCGGGGACTGGGAAACTATGGCTACACCTTC
. TRBJ1-5 TRBV28 . 14 CATLSPSGNQPQHF TGTGCCACCCTATCCCCATCGGGCAATCAGCCCCAGCATTTT
. TRBJ1-1 TRBV6-5 . 14 CASGAGGSGAEAFF TGTGCCAGCGGGGCCGGAGGTTCGGGGGCTGAAGCTTTCTTT
TRBD1 TRBJ2-5 TRBV7-8 once 14 CASSWNRGRETQYF TGTGCCAGCAGCTGGAACAGGGGACGGGAGACCCAGTACTTC
. TRBJ1-2 TRBV15 . 15 CATSRESGHQGVYTF TGTGCCACCAGCAGAGAATCAGGGCACCAAGGAGTCTACACCTTC
. TRBJ1-2 TRBV19 . 15 CASSMGGRAMDGYTF TGTGCCAGTAGTATGGGGGGACGGGCGATGGATGGCTACACCTTC
. TRBJ1-6 TRBV4-3 . 16 CASSQEGRTYNSPLHF TGCGCCAGCAGCCAAGAGGGTAGGACGTATAATTCACCCCTCCACTTT
. TRBJ1-1 TRBV4-2 . 16 CASSSIGGRSNTEAFF TGTGCCAGCAGCTCTATCGGGGGCAGGAGTAACACTGAAGCTTTCTTT
. TRBJ2-5 TRBV18 . 13 CASSPSREETQYF TGTGCCAGCTCACCATCCAGGGAAGAGACCCAGTACTTC
. TRBJ1-2 TRBV28 . 12 CASSLAWNGYTF TGTGCCAGCAGTTTAGCGTGGAATGGCTACACCTTC
. TRBJ2-1 TRBV5-5 . 14 CASSWESSYNEQFF TGTGCCAGCAGCTGGGAGAGCTCCTACAATGAGCAGTTCTTC
. TRBJ1-2 TRBV7-9 once 15 CASSLGPNLNYGYTF TGTGCCAGCAGCTTAGGACCCAACCTAAACTATGGCTACACCTTC
TRBD1 TRBJ2-5 TRBV20-1 . 14 CSASAGTGLETQYF TGCAGTGCTAGTGCCGGGACAGGGTTGGAGACCCAGTACTTC
. TRBJ2-7 TRBV28 few 14 CASRGPGGTWEQYF TGTGCCAGCAGGGGCCCAGGGGGGACGTGGGAGCAGTACTTC